The T cell receptor beta chain described here comes from a study of CD8 T cells in ankylosing spondylitis. General observations from the study: Earlier studies detected some motif variants in reactive arthritis synovial fluid and blood. Disease-linked clones reportedly showed significant enrichment in matched ankylosing spondylitis synovial fluid. Those disease-linked clones were CD8+; they were also relatively rare in peripheral blood. Ankylosing spondylitis blood seemed to carry a telltale TCR beta motif made of about 8 highly homologous variants.

Quantitative 5'-RACE with molecular barcodes produced the TCR beta libraries. TCRdb used MiXCR to reprocess the 5' RACE reads, holding one entry per CDR3 protein. Of roughly 490,000 distinct CDR3 sequences listed, roughly 5% are singletons. Many counts were recorded for this clonotype. The antigen is not known. CDR1 MNHEY and CDR2 SVGAGI come from the germline V gene. V lost 0 bases and J 0 bases, leaving 12 bases between the germline ends. The CDR3 sequence is 18 residues long. The TCR sequence derives from a male donor with ankylosing spondylitis. The sample was blood, either unsorted or a sorted T cell fraction (not recorded which). The gene calls are TRBV6-5 and TRBJ2-6, with D hard to call. The CDR3 DNA reads TGTGCCAGCAGTTACTCCGGTGCCAGGTACTCTGGGGCCAACGTCCTGACTTTC. This translates into CASSYSGARYSGANVLTF.